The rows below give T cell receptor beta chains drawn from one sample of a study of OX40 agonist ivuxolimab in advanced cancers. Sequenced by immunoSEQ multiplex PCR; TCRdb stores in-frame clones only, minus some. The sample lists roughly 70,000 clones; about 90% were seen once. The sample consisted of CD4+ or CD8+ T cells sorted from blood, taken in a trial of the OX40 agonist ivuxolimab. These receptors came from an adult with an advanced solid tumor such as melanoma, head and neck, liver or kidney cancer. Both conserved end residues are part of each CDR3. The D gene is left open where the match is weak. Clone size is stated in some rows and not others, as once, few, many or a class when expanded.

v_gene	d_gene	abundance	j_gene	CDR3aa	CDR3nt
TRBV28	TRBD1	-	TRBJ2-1	CASSSRTGYRDEQFF	TGTGCCAGCAGTTCGCGGACAGGGTACAGGGATGAGCAGTTCTTC
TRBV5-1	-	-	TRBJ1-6	CASSLGSYNSPLHF	TGCGCCAGCAGCTTGGGGTCCTATAATTCACCCCTCCACTTT
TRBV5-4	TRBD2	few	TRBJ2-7	CASSLAGGNEQYF	TGTGCCAGCAGCTTGGCGGGAGGAAACGAGCAGTACTTC
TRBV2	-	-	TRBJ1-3	CASANSGNTIYF	TGTGCCAGCGCAAACTCTGGAAACACCATATATTTT
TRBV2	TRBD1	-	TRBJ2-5	CASQLWDRKETQYF	TGTGCCAGCCAACTATGGGACAGAAAAGAGACCCAGTACTTC
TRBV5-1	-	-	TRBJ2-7	CASSSLNSYEQYF	TGCGCCAGCAGCTCATTAAACTCCTACGAGCAGTACTTC
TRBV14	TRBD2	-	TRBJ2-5	CASSQNVWTSGREETQYF	TGTGCCAGCAGCCAAAACGTCTGGACTAGCGGGAGGGAAGAGACCCAGTACTTC
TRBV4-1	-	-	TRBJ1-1	CASSPPERNTEAFF	TGCGCCAGCAGCCCCCCGGAGAGGAACACTGAAGCTTTCTTT
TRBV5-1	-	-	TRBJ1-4	CASSSGLTNEKLFF	TGCGCCAGCAGCTCGGGGCTGACTAATGAAAAACTGTTTTTT
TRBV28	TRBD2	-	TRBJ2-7	CASSFPHGGGSYEQYF	TGTGCCAGCAGTTTTCCCCATGGGGGGGGGTCCTACGAGCAGTACTTC
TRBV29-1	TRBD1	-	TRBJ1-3	CSVEEGQGAGNTIYF	TGCAGTGTTGAAGAGGGACAGGGAGCTGGAAACACCATATATTTT
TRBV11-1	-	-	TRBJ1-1	CASSPLRRMNTEAFF	TGTGCCAGCAGCCCCCTGCGTAGGATGAACACTGAAGCTTTCTTT
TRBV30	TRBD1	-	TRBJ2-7	CAMDRAGEQYF	TGTGCCATGGACAGGGCAGGCGAGCAGTACTTC
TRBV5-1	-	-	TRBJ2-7	CASSLGLGVSSYEQYF	TGCGCCAGCAGCTTGGGCCTCGGGGTAAGCTCCTACGAGCAGTACTTC
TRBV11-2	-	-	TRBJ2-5	CASSRPGGAQYF	TGTGCCAGCAGCCGCCCCGGAGGAGCCCAGTACTTC
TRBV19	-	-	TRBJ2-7	CASSIAAGVYEQYF	TGTGCCAGTAGTATAGCGGCAGGGGTCTACGAGCAGTACTTC
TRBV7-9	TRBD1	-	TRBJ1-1	CASRGQGFDTEAFF	TGTGCCAGCAGGGGACAGGGTTTTGACACTGAAGCTTTCTTT
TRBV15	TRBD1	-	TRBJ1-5	CATSTRQGLNQPQHF	TGTGCCACCAGCACCAGACAGGGACTGAATCAGCCCCAGCATTTT
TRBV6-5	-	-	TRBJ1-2	CASSPDRYGYTF	TGTGCCAGCAGCCCAGACCGTTATGGCTACACCTTC
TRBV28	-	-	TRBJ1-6	CASSPPRSGVRDSPLHF	TGTGCCAGCAGCCCCCCCCGCTCGGGGGTGCGGGATTCACCCCTCCACTTT
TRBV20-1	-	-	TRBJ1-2	CSAPAEPGYTF	TGCAGTGCCCCGGCCGAACCAGGCTACACCTTC
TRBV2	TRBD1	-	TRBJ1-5	CASSFRTGSNGNQPQHF	TGTGCCAGCAGTTTCCGGACAGGGAGCAATGGCAATCAGCCCCAGCATTTT
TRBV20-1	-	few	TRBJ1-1	CSARINTEAFF	TGCAGTGCTAGAATTAACACTGAAGCTTTCTTT
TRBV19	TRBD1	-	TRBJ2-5	CASSLGQIQETQYF	TGTGCCAGTAGCCTGGGACAGATCCAAGAGACCCAGTACTTC
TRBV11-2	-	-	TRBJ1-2	CASSLWGNYGYTF	TGTGCCAGCAGCTTATGGGGGAACTATGGCTACACCTTC
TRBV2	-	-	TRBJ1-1	CASSPQMNTEAFF	TGTGCCAGCAGTCCACAGATGAACACTGAAGCTTTCTTT
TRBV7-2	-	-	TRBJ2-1	CASSLVVGNHYNEQFF	TGTGCCAGCAGCTTAGTTGTAGGAAATCACTACAATGAGCAGTTCTTC
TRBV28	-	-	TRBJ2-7	CASSLSRPRAYEQYF	TGTGCCAGCAGTTTAAGTCGTCCCAGGGCCTACGAGCAGTACTTC
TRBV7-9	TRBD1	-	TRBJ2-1	CASSSGQGSYNEQFF	TGTGCCAGCAGCTCTGGACAGGGGTCCTACAATGAGCAGTTCTTC
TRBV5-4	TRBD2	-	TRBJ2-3	CASSPRFREGTDTQYF	TGTGCCAGCAGCCCGCGGTTCCGGGAGGGCACAGATACGCAGTATTTT
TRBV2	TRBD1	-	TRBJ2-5	CASSVAGQGPRETQYF	TGTGCCAGCAGTGTAGCCGGACAGGGTCCTCGAGAGACCCAGTACTTC
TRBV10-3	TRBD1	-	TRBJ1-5	CAISDPDRGGGSNQPQHF	TGTGCCATCAGTGACCCCGACAGGGGGGGTGGGAGCAATCAGCCCCAGCATTTT
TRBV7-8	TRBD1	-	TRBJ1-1	CASSFRQGVEAFF	TGTGCCAGCAGCTTTCGACAGGGAGTTGAAGCTTTCTTT
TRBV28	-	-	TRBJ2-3	CASSLRWGGNTDTQYF	TGTGCCAGCAGTTTACGTTGGGGCGGCAACACAGATACGCAGTATTTT
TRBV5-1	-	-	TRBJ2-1	CASSDTGAGESPSKFF	TGCGCCAGCAGCGATACAGGGGCGGGAGAAAGCCCGTCAAAGTTCTTC
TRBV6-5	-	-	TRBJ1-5	CASSQYSNQPQHF	TGTGCCAGCAGCCAATATAGCAATCAGCCCCAGCATTTT
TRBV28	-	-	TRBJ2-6	CASSPGFGANVLTF	TGTGCCAGCAGCCCCGGGTTTGGGGCCAACGTCCTGACTTTC
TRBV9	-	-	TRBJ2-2	CASSPLAGELFF	TGTGCCAGCAGCCCTCTGGCCGGGGAGCTGTTTTTT
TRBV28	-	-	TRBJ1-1	CASSLFGGRAESRGTEAFF	TGTGCCAGCAGTTTATTTGGGGGGCGCGCCGAGTCTAGGGGCACTGAAGCTTTCTTT
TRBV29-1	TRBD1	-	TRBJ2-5	CSKGTVETQYF	TGCAGCAAAGGGACAGTAGAGACCCAGTACTTC
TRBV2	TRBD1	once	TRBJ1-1	CASSLDRVRDTEAFF	TGTGCCAGCAGTTTGGACAGGGTTAGGGACACTGAAGCTTTCTTT
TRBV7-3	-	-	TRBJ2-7	CASSRTDGYEQYF	TGTGCCAGCAGCAGGACAGATGGCTACGAGCAGTACTTC
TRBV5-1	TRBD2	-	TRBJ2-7	CASSLAGAGGQLLYEQYF	TGCGCCAGCAGCTTGGCCGGGGCGGGAGGGCAATTACTCTACGAGCAGTACTTC
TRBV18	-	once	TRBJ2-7	CASSSGGDAEQYF	TGTGCCAGCTCTTCAGGAGGGGACGCCGAGCAGTACTTC
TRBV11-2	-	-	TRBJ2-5	CASSTQRSPGETQYF	TGTGCCAGCAGTACACAGCGATCTCCTGGGGAGACCCAGTACTTC
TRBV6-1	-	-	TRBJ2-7	CASSNEWYEQYF	TGTGCCAGCAGTAACGAATGGTACGAGCAGTACTTC
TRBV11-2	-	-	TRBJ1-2	CASSLGASGEGYTF	TGTGCCAGCAGCTTAGGGGCGTCAGGGGAAGGCTACACCTTC
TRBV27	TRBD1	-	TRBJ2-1	CASSLDRGDYNEQFF	TGTGCCAGCAGTCTCGACAGGGGGGATTACAATGAGCAGTTCTTC
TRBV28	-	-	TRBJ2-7	CASRRGGQSSYEQYF	TGTGCCAGCCGCCGGGGGGGACAGTCCTCCTACGAGCAGTACTTC
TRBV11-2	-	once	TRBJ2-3	CASSLSAGDTDTQYF	TGTGCCAGCAGCCTCTCGGCGGGCGACACAGATACGCAGTATTTT
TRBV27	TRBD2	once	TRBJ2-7	CASRTSGSYEQYF	TGTGCCAGCAGGACTAGCGGCTCCTACGAGCAGTACTTC
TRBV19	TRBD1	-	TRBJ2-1	CASRDRPSSYNEQFF	TGTGCCAGCAGGGACAGGCCCAGCTCCTACAATGAGCAGTTCTTC
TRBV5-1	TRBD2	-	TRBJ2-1	CASRPASGKYEQFF	TGCGCCAGCAGACCGGCTAGCGGGAAATATGAGCAGTTCTTC
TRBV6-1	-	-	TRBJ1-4	CASSEVGKLFF	TGTGCCAGCAGTGAAGTAGGAAAACTGTTTTTT
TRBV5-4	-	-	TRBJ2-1	CASSLGDSSYNEQFF	TGTGCCAGCAGCTTGGGTGACAGCTCCTACAATGAGCAGTTCTTC
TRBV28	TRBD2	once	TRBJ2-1	CASSLGGSGTVRPVFHEQFF	TGTGCCAGCAGTTTAGGCGGGAGCGGGACGGTTCGGCCCGTTTTCCATGAGCAGTTCTTC
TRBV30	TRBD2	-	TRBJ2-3	CAWKRGRGREGNTDTQYF	TGTGCCTGGAAGAGGGGAAGGGGACGGGAGGGAAACACAGATACGCAGTATTTT
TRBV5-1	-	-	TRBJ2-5	CASSLEDSRRSMETQYF	TGCGCCAGCAGCTTGGAAGACAGCCGGCGGTCCATGGAGACCCAGTACTTC